Sequencing of this T cell receptor beta chain was carried out in a study of Ad26.COV2.S vaccination and SARS-CoV-2 variants. CDR1 is MNHEY, CDR2 SMNVEV, per germline (reference sequence). The CDR3 spans 12 residues. V was cut by 4 bases and J by 3 bases, with 6 bases left in between. Treatment specified: some 20 received Ad26.COV2.S at low or high dose, single or two shots; roughly 5 received placebo; per-sample allocation not given. It was on day 63 after the first vaccine or placebo injection that samples were taken. Only in-frame clones appear in the TCRdb table, and some are missing; sequencing was by immunoSEQ multiplex PCR. The table has under 300,000 clones, roughly nine tenths seen once.

Sample: peripheral blood, taken in a trial of Ad26.COV2.S vaccine versus placebo. The clonotype was recovered from a person between 18 and 65 years old who received the Ad26.COV2.S COVID-19 vaccine or a placebo. The chain carries TRBV27 and TRBJ1-2; D not certain. Here the CDR3 DNA reads TGTGCCAGCAGTTCTTCACACTATGGCTACACCTTC. Encoded protein: CASSSSHYGYTF.